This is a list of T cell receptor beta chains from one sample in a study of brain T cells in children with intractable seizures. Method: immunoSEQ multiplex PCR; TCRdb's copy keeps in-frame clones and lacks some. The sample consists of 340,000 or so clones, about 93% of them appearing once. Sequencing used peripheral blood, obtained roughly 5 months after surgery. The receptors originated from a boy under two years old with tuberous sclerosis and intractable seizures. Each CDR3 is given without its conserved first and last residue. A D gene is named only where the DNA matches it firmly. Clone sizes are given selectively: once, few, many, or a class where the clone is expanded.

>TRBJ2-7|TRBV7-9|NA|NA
ASSLKPGRHPPYEQY
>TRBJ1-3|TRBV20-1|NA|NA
SASLGRSSGNTIY
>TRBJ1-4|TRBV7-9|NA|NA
ASSPEAGNEKLF
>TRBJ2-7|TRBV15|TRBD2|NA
ATSRGTGLATEQY
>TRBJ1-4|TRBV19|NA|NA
ASSMITRGGEKLF
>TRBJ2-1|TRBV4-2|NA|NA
ASSQSPESEQF
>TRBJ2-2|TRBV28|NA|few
ASKTLEELF
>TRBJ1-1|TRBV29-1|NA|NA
SVEGRDTEAF
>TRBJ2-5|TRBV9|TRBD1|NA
ASSVLTGELETQY
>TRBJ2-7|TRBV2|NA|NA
AIRDISYEQY
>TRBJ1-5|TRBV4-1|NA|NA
ASSPAEYSNQPQH
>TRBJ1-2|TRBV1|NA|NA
TSSQPPQQGANYGYT
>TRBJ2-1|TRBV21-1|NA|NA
ARGRTGTYNEQF
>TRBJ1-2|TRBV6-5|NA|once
ASSWVGGLGGYT
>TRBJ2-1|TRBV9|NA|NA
ASSVAIAREQF
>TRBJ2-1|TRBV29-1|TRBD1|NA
SVAVIIDRGEAYNEQF
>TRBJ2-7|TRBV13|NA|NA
ASSLWGAYEQY
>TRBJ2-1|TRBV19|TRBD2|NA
ASSILLAGGEYEQF
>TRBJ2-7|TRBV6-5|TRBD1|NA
ASRLLAGGYEQY
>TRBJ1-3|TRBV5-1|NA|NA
ASSYLGGTNSGNTIY